Presented here are 15 T cell receptor beta chains from one specimen sequenced in a study of TIL therapy for anti-PD-1-resistant metastatic lung cancer. The immunoSEQ assay was v3. Assay: immunoSEQ multiplex PCR; the TCRdb copy retains only in-frame clones and omits some. The sample shows some 18,000 clones, about 83% of them seen only once. Time point indicated: pre-treatment sample, taken before nivolumab and TIL therapy. The sample in question was blood, obtained at baseline. Every receptor here comes from a person aged 25-85 years with non-small cell lung cancer.

This chain connects TRBV5-4 to TRBJ1-6; TRBD1 might be the D (5 bases). Looked up from germline, CDR1 is SGHNT and CDR2 is YYREEE (reference sequence). The germline V and J ends were trimmed by 5 bases and 0 bases, with 18 bases remaining between them. CDR3 length: 18 amino acids. CDR3 nucleotides: TGTGCCAGCAGTCCCGGGGGAGGGGCGAGCTCCTATAATTCACCCCTCCACTTT. Encoded protein: CASSPGGGASSYNSPLHF.

This chain links TRBV9 with TRBJ2-2, with 12 bases lining up with TRBD1. The CDR3 loop spans 19 amino acids. Per germline, CDR1 SGDLS and CDR2 YYNGEE. J was trimmed by 2 bases and V by 2 bases; bases with no gene match: 10. CDR3 in DNA: TGTGCCAGCAGCGTCCGGGACAGGGGGCTTCGAATCAACACCGGGGAGCTGTTTTTT. It translates to CASSVRDRGLRINTGELFF.

The chain employs TRBV19 and TRBJ1-1; maybe TRBD1 (6 bases). This CDR3 contains 15 residues. Trimming took off 2 bases at V and 2 bases at J, with 12 bases between the two ends. Germline CDR1 and CDR2: LNHDA and SQIVND (reference sequence). Here the CDR3 reads CASSIRDTLNTEAFF. CDR3 coding DNA: TGTGCCAGTAGTATACGGGACACCTTAAACACTGAAGCTTTCTTT.

V and J are TRBV19 and TRBJ1-5, with 8 nucleotides matching TRBD1. Germline values: CDR1 LNHDA, CDR2 SQIVND (reference sequence). Losses at the gene ends were 5 bases for V and 7 bases for J; bases not matched to a gene: 7. The CDR3 is 14 amino acids. The CDR3 protein is CASSGQGGYQPQHF. CDR3 in DNA: TGTGCCAGTAGTGGACAGGGAGGATACCAGCCCCAGCATTTT.

V and J are TRBV14 and TRBJ1-1, with D hard to call. V shed 0 bases and J shed 6 bases, with 11 bases lying between them. Germline V gene data show CDR1 as SGHDN and CDR2 as FVKESK. The CDR3 length is 14 residues. CDR3 amino acids: CASSQELYGSEAFF. CDR3 DNA sequence: TGTGCCAGCAGCCAAGAACTTTACGGCTCTGAAGCTTTCTTT.

This clone was seen a handful of times. This chain links TRBV12-5 with TRBJ1-1, with D possibly TRBD1 on 5 matching bases. CDR1 LGHNT and CDR2 FRNRAP come from the germline V gene. The CDR3 totals 17 residues. The V end lost 3 bases, the J end lost 0 bases, and 17 bases lay between the germline ends. The CDR3 protein is CASGFLDSGDVNTEAFF. The CDR3 DNA sequence: TGTGCTAGTGGTTTCCTCGACAGCGGAGATGTGAACACTGAAGCTTTCTTT.

This chain connects TRBV6-6 to TRBJ2-2, with TRBD2 matching 7 bases. Germline CDR1 and CDR2: MNHNY and SVGAGI (reference sequence). The CDR3 has 15 amino acids. J was trimmed by 5 bases and V by 6 bases; bases with no gene match: 9. CDR3 in DNA: TGTGCCAGCAGGACCCGGACTAGTTGGACCGGGGAGCTGTTTTTT. Its protein is CASRTRTSWTGELFF.

The genes are TRBV28 and TRBJ1-2; D may be TRBD1 (6 bases). CDR3 length equals 15 residues. Germline CDR1 and CDR2: MDHEN and SYDVKM. V lost 4 bases and J 4 bases, leaving 16 bases between the germline ends. The DNA for the CDR3 is TGTGCCAGCAGTTCCAGGGGTACACGGAGCTATGGCTACACCTTC. Its translation: CASSSRGTRSYGYTF.

The chain employs TRBV5-1 and TRBJ2-7, with 7 bases lining up with TRBD1. CDR3 size: 14 residues. Per the germline V gene, CDR1 is SGHRS and CDR2 is YFSETQ. With 0 bases clipped from V and 6 bases from J, the junction kept 6 bases outside the gene matches. The CDR3 nucleotides are TGCGCCAGCAGCTTGGGGGTACAGGGGATCGAGCAGTACTTC. The encoded protein is CASSLGVQGIEQYF. Full variable domain (missing parts from reference TRBV5-1 and TRBJ2-7): KAGVTQTPRYLIKTRGQQVTLSCSPISGHRSVSWYQQTPGQGLQFLFEYFSETQRNKGNFPGRFSGRQFSNSRSEMNVSTLELGDSALYLCASSLGVQGIEQYFGPGTRLTVT.

This chain uses TRBV6-1 with TRBJ1-1; TRBD1 is a possible D gene (6 bases). In germline, CDR1 is MNHNS, CDR2 SASEGT. V lost 7 bases, J lost 5 bases, and 17 bases lay in between. The length of the CDR3 is 14 residues. The CDR3 protein is CASTGYRVGTEAFF. In nucleotides, the CDR3 is TGTGCCAGCACAGGATACAGGGTCGGGACTGAAGCTTTCTTT.

This clone was seen only once. The V and J genes are TRBV28 and TRBJ2-7; D is unresolved. Germline V gene sequence: CDR1 MDHEN, CDR2 SYDVKM. CDR3 length equals 17 residues. V was clipped by 2 bases and J by 0 bases, with 17 bases between them. The CDR3 nucleotides read TGTGCCAGCAGTTTAACCCGACTGAAGACCCGCTCCTACGAGCAGTACTTC. Translated: CASSLTRLKTRSYEQYF.

The chain has TRBV29-1 and TRBJ2-3; a possible D gene is TRBD1 (6 bases). Germline CDR1 is SQVTM and CDR2 is ANQGSEA. V was trimmed by 6 bases and J by 0 bases, leaving 19 bases between them. There are 16 residues in the CDR3. The CDR3 reads CSVGGGYPGSTDTQYF. The CDR3 region has the DNA TGCAGCGTCGGTGGGGGCTACCCCGGGAGCACAGATACGCAGTATTTT.

J is TRBJ2-6 and V is TRBV11-2; 8 bases line up with TRBD1. Germline V gene sequence: CDR1 SGHAT, CDR2 FQNNGV. V dropped 3 bases and J dropped 4; count of bases not matched to a gene: 8. The CDR3 consists of 17 residues. CDR3 sequence (DNA): TGTGCCAGCAGCTTTGCCCCGGGACAGGCCGGGGCCAACGTCCTGACTTTC. Translated, it gives CASSFAPGQAGANVLTF.

This clone was counted a few times. J is TRBJ2-7 and V is TRBV10-3; TRBD2 agrees at 9 bases. Germline V CDR1 and CDR2: ENHRY, SYGVKD. CDR3 length: 15 residues. Trimming cost V 0 bases and J 6 bases; bases outside gene matches: 6. The CDR3 DNA sequence: TGTGCCATCAGTGAGTCGATAGCGGGAGCTGTCGAGCAGTACTTC. Residues: CAISESIAGAVEQYF.

The rearrangement uses TRBV5-4 and TRBJ1-1; D possibly corresponds to TRBD1 (5 bases). The V end was cut by 0 bases, the J end by 3 bases, with 12 bases between. Germline loops: CDR1 SGHNT, CDR2 YYREEE (reference sequence). The CDR3 spans 15 residues. The DNA of the CDR3 is TGTGCCAGCAGCTTGGGTCCGGGGGGGGACACTGAAGCTTTCTTT. Its translation: CASSLGPGGDTEAFF. The full variable domain, with the rest looked up from reference TRBV5-4 and TRBJ1-1, is ETGVTQSPTHLIKTRGQQVTLRCSSQSGHNTVSWYQQALGQGPQFIFQYYREEENGRGNFPPRFSGLQFPNYSSELNVNALELDDSALYLCASSLGPGGDTEAFFGQGTRLTVV.